Shown below are 18 T cell receptor beta chains from a single sample sequenced in a study of CD8 T cells in ankylosing spondylitis. TCRdb independently ran MiXCR on the 5' RACE reads; one entry per CDR3 protein. The table shows about 330,000 distinct CDR3 sequences, with around 8% occurring only once. Findings of the study overall: For ankylosing spondylitis blood, a TCR beta motif of about eight highly homologous variants appeared characteristic.

No antigen has been identified for these receptors. Sequences were obtained from blood, either unsorted or a sorted T cell fraction (not recorded which). The receptors were gathered from a male donor with ankylosing spondylitis.

This clonotype was observed a few times. The chain has TRBV5-4 and TRBJ2-7; D possibly matches TRBD1 or TRBD2 (5 bases each). The CDR3 is 14 residues long. The V end lost 4 bases, the J end lost 3 bases, and 14 bases lay between the germline ends. Germline-derived CDR1 and CDR2 are SGHNT and YYREEE (reference sequence). The CDR3 DNA reads as TGTGCCAGCAGCGTCCCGGGACCTCTCTACGAGCAGTACTTC. Its protein is CASSVPGPLYEQYF.

This clonotype was observed many times. This CDR3 reads CASSLEGSTDTQYF. CDR3 DNA: TGCGCCAGCAGCTTGGAGGGGAGCACAGATACGCAGTATTTT. V gene TRBV5-1 combines with J gene TRBJ2-3, with D possibly TRBD1 on 5 matching bases. Trimming stripped 0 bases from V and 0 bases from J, with 5 bases between. CDR1 SGHRS and CDR2 YFSETQ come from the germline V gene. CDR3 length: 14 residues.

This clonotype has just a few counts. The CDR3 DNA follows: TGCAGCGTTAACAGGCCTAGCTCGTACAATGAGCAGTTCTTC. Protein product: CSVNRPSSYNEQFF. The gene calls are TRBV29-1 and TRBJ2-1; D may be TRBD1 or TRBD2 (5 bases each). Germline CDR1 SQVTM, CDR2 ANQGSEA. Trimming took off 5 bases at V and 4 bases at J, with 15 bases between the two ends. The CDR3 has 14 amino acids.

This clonotype was seen more than once but under ten times. The chain links TRBV4-1 to TRBJ1-1, with D possibly matching TRBD1 (6 bases). This CDR3 is 13 amino acids long. V gave up 1 base and J gave up 4 bases, with 7 bases separating them. The germline gives CDR1 MGHRA, CDR2 YSYEKL. This CDR3 reads CASSQGRGTEAFF. The CDR3 DNA sequence: TGCGCCAGCAGCCAAGGCAGGGGCACTGAAGCTTTCTTT.

This clonotype was observed a handful of times. This chain joins TRBV28 and TRBJ2-5, with D maybe TRBD1 (8 bases). The CDR3 has 17 residues. Trimming shortened V by 0 bases and J by 0 bases, and 14 bases separated the two germline ends. The V gene's germline CDR1 is MDHEN and CDR2 SYDVKM. The CDR3 region is CASSLWTGEGYQETQYF. As DNA, the CDR3 is TGTGCCAGCAGTTTATGGACAGGGGAGGGTTACCAAGAGACCCAGTACTTC.

This clonotype was seen more than once but under ten times. One end of the junction fails to match germline, which may point to a read error. The V and J genes are TRBV11-2 and TRBJ2-7; 7 bases align to TRBD2. This CDR3 comprises 12 residues. CDR1 is SGHAT and CDR2 is FQNNGV in the germline V gene. The CDR3 DNA follows: TGTGCCAGCAGCTTGACGGATCTGGCGGGAGACTTC. This codes for CASSLTDLAGDF.

There are many counts of this clonotype. This chain joins TRBV9 and TRBJ2-3; 13 bases are shared with TRBD2. V lost 0 bases and J lost 4; bases outside the gene matches: 2. This CDR3 comprises 16 residues. Looked up from germline, CDR1 is SGDLS and CDR2 is YYNGEE. The CDR3 reads CASSVGTSGSADTQYF. Written as DNA, the CDR3 is TGTGCCAGCAGCGTAGGGACTAGCGGGAGCGCAGATACGCAGTATTTT.

The CDR3 spells CAISEGSGMASGEQFF. CDR3 sequence (DNA): TGTGCCATCAGTGAGGGGAGCGGGATGGCCTCTGGTGAGCAGTTCTTC. This chain joins TRBV10-3 and TRBJ2-1, with TRBD2 matching over 7 bases. The J segment lost 9 bases and the V segment lost 2 bases, leaving 13 bases of the junction unmatched. The CDR3 extends over 16 amino acids. Germline CDR1 reads ENHRY; CDR2 reads SYGVKD.

Regarding this clonotype: One end of the junction fails to match germline, which may point to a read error. This chain joins TRBV3-1 and TRBJ2-3; TRBD2 agrees at 10 bases. CDR3 length equals 16 residues. Germline V gene sequence: CDR1 LGHDT, CDR2 YNNKEL (reference sequence). The CDR3 DNA is TGTGCCAGCAGCGAAGAGGCTAGCGGGAGATTGGATACGCAGTATTTT. Its protein is CASSEEASGRLDTQYF.

The chain recombines TRBV14 with TRBJ2-5; D gene uncertain. The CDR3 runs 15 residues. The germline V gene has CDR1 SGHDN and CDR2 FVKESK. Between the trimmed V and J ends, which lost 0 bases and 5 bases, there was a span of 13 bases. DNA for the CDR3: TGTGCCAGCAGCCAAGACGGCAGGTCGGCGGAGACCCAGTACTTC. Amino acid sequence: CASSQDGRSAETQYF.

The chain has TRBV7-6 and TRBJ1-6; D is ambiguous. The germline CDR1 and CDR2 sequences are SGHVS and FNYEAQ. This CDR3 has 15 residues. Deletions cut 1 base from V and 7 bases from J, with 11 bases between. Here the CDR3 reads CASSLEGIGNSPLHF. The CDR3 region has the DNA TGTGCCAGCAGCTTAGAGGGAATTGGAAATTCACCCCTCCACTTT. Full variable domain (missing parts from reference TRBV7-6 and TRBJ1-6): GAGVSQSPRYKVTKRGQDVALRCDPISGHVSLYWYRQALGQGPEFLTYFNYEAQQDKSGLPNDRFSAERPEGSISTLTIQRTEQRDSAMYRCASSLEGIGNSPLHFGNGTRLTVT.

This clonotype was seen many times. The rearrangement uses TRBV5-1 and TRBJ2-3; TRBD2 agrees at 10 bases. The germline V gene has CDR1 SGHRS and CDR2 YFSETQ. With V trimmed by 4 bases and J by 4 bases, 3 bases remained unmatched. This CDR3 is 14 amino acids long. CDR3 in amino acids: CASSPGTSADTQYF. CDR3 coding DNA: TGCGCCAGCAGCCCCGGGACTAGCGCAGATACGCAGTATTTT. Looking up the rest from reference TRBV5-1 and TRBJ2-3 gives the full variable domain: KAGVTQTPRYLIKTRGQQVTLSCSPISGHRSVSWYQQTPGQGLQFLFEYFSETQRNKGNFPGRFSGRQFSNSRSEMNVSTLELGDSALYLCASSPGTSADTQYFGPGTRLTVL.

The chain joins TRBV6-5 to TRBJ1-6, with D unresolved. This CDR3 contains 17 residues. Per germline, CDR1 MNHEY and CDR2 SVGAGI. Trimming left V 2 bases short and J 0 bases short, with 11 bases between. This chain's CDR3 is CASSYGLLSSYNSPLHF. The DNA of the CDR3 is TGTGCCAGCAGTTACGGCCTCCTTAGCTCCTATAATTCACCCCTCCACTTT.

This clonotype was detected only a few times. The chain is built from TRBV6-2 or TRBV6-3 and TRBJ2-5, with 7 bases that match TRBD2. Germline assignment: CDR1 MNHEY and CDR2 SVGEGT. V dropped 4 bases and J dropped 1; count of bases not matched to a gene: 6. This CDR3 is 15 amino acids long. CDR3 nucleotides: TGTGCCAGCAGTTCCTTCAAGCGGGGCCAAGAGACCCAGTACTTC. Protein: CASSSFKRGQETQYF.

This clonotype was counted between two and nine times. The chain has TRBV28 and TRBJ2-4; no clear D. In germline, CDR1 is MDHEN, CDR2 SYDVKM. The CDR3 loop spans 17 amino acids. V was shortened by 5 bases and J by 0 bases, with 17 bases between the two germline ends. CDR3 sequence (DNA): TGTGCCAGCAGTAGGGTCCCGCGGACGTTAGCCAAAAACATTCAGTACTTC. Translated, it gives CASSRVPRTLAKNIQYF.

The CDR3 spells CSARPGQGGDEQFF. The CDR3 nucleotides read TGCAGTGCTAGACCCGGACAGGGGGGCGATGAGCAGTTCTTC. This chain uses TRBV20-1 with TRBJ2-1, with TRBD1 matching over 10 bases. CDR3 size: 14 residues. After removal of 2 bases from V and 8 bases from J, the junction contained 6 bases not matched to a gene. CDR1 and CDR2 from the germline V gene are DFQATT and SNEGSKA (reference sequence).

J is TRBJ2-3 and V is TRBV5-1; D remains unclear. The germline V gene encodes CDR1 SGHRS and CDR2 YFSETQ. The CDR3 spans 12 residues. V lost 0 bases, J lost 6 bases, and 5 bases lay in between. The CDR3 DNA reads TGCGCCAGCAGCTTGGCCGTGGATACGCAGTATTTT. It specifies CASSLAVDTQYF.

This chain joins TRBV4-2 and TRBJ2-1; TRBD2 agrees at 14 bases. This CDR3 has 19 amino acids. Germline V gives CDR1 LGHNA, CDR2 YNFKEQ. J was trimmed by 8 bases and V by 0 bases; bases with no gene match: 12. The CDR3 loop is CASSQDPGGLAGDGDEQFF. The CDR3 nucleotides read TGTGCCAGCAGCCAAGATCCGGGGGGACTAGCGGGAGATGGCGATGAGCAGTTCTTC.